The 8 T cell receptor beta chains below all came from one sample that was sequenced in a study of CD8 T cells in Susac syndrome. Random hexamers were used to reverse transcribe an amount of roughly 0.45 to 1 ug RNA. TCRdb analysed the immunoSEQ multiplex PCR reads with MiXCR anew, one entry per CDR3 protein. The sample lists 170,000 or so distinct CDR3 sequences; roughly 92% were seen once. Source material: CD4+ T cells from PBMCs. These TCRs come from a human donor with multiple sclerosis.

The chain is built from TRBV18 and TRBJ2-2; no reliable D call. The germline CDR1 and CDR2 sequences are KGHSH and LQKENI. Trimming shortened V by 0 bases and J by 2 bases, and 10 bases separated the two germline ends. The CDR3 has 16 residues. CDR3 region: CASSPPDGFNTGELFF. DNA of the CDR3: TGTGCCAGCTCACCACCGGACGGATTTAACACCGGGGAGCTGTTTTTT. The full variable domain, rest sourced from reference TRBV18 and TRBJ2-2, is NAGVMQNPRHLVRRRGQEARLRCSPMKGHSHVYWYRQLPEEGLKFMVYLQKENIIDESGMPKERFSAEFPKEGPSILRIQQVVRGDSAAYFCASSPPDGFNTGELFFGEGSRLTVL.

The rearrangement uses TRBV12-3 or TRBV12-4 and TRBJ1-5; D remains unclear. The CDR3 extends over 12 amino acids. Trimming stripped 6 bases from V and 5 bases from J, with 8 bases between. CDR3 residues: CASRVNDQPQHF. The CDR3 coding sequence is TGTGCCAGCAGGGTAAATGATCAGCCCCAGCATTTT.

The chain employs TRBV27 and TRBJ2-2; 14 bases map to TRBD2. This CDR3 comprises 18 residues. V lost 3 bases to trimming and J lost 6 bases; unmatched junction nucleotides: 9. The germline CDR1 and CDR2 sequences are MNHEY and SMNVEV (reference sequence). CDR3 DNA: TGTGCCAGCAGTTTGGAGGGACTAGCGGGAGTTGGCTCCGGGGAGCTGTTTTTT. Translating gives CASSLEGLAGVGSGELFF.

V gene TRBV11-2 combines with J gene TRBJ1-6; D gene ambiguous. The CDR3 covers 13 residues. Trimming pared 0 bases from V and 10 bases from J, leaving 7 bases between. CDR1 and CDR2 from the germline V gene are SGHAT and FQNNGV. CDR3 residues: CASSLEGRSPLHF. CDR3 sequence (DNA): TGTGCCAGCAGCTTAGAAGGACGCTCACCCCTCCACTTT.

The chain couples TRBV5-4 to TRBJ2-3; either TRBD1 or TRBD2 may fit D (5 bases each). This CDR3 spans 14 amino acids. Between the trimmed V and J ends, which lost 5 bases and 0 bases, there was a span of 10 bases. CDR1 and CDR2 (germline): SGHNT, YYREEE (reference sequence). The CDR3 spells CASSYGASTDTQYF. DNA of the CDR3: TGTGCCAGCAGTTACGGGGCAAGCACAGATACGCAGTATTTT.

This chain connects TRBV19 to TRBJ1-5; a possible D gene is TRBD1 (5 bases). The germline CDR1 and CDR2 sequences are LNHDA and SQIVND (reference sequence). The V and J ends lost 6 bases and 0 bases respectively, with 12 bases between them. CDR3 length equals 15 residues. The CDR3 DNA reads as TGTGCCAGTAGGGTTCAGGGCAATAGCAATCAGCCCCAGCATTTT. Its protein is CASRVQGNSNQPQHF.

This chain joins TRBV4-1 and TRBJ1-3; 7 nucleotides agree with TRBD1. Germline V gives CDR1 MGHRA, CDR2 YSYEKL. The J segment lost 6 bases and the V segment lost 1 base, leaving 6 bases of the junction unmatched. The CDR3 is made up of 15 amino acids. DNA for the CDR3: TGCGCCAGCAGCCAAGCAGGGACAGAGAAAAACACCATATATTTT. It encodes CASSQAGTEKNTIYF.

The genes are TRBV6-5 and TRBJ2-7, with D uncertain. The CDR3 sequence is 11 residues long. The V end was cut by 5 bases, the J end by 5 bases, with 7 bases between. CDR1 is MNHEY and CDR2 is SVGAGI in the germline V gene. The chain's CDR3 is CASSGYDEQYF. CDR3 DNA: TGTGCCAGCAGTGGATACGACGAGCAGTACTTC.